Detailed here is one TCR beta chain. Its antigen remains unidentified. These data originate in a study of T cell responses to AZD1222 COVID-19 vaccine. Findings and limits, study-wide: Spike as a whole was targeted by vaccine-associated CD4 TCRs, dominant at 160-218 and 743-854.

The CDR3 totals 14 residues. With 5 bases removed from V and 0 bases from J, the gap between germline ends came to 8 bases. Germline assignment: CDR1 PRHDT and CDR2 FYEKMQ (reference sequence). This table comes from immunoSEQ multiplex PCR, and its TCRdb copy is limited to in-frame clones, with some not included. This table has approximately 74,000 clones, around four fifths appearing once. Sequenced material: peripheral blood, taken on day 0 of AZD1222 vaccination. V is TRBV13 and J is TRBJ2-1, with D possibly matching TRBD2 (5 bases). The clonotype originates from an adult in good health. DNA for the CDR3: TGTGCCAGCAGCGCGCGGGCCTCCTACAATGAGCAGTTCTTC. This sequence encodes CASSARASYNEQFF.